This T cell receptor beta chain was recorded in a study of T cells in Graves' hyperthyroidism and ophthalmopathy. RNA transcripts provided the source from which TCR beta CDR3 regions were amplified. In the first-round RT-PCR of the TCR CDR3, the HTBI primer set was used. TCRdb analysed the multiplex PCR reads with MiXCR anew, one entry per CDR3 protein. The top ten hold 30% to 40% of the sample, which has roughly 350,000 distinct CDR3 sequences, roughly 13% seen once. CDR3 length equals 15 residues. CDR1 and CDR2 (germline): SGDLS, YYNGEE. After removal of 1 base from V and 4 bases from J, the junction contained 4 bases not matched to a gene.

The chain combines TRBV9 with TRBJ2-1; TRBD2 aligns across 8 bases. The specimen sequenced was blood. The sequence came from a woman between 40 and 55 years old with Graves' ophthalmopathy. Here the CDR3 reads CASSVSSGSYNEQFF. The CDR3 nucleotides are TGTGCCAGCAGCGTATCAAGCGGGAGTTACAATGAGCAGTTCTTC.